This TCR beta chain was obtained from a study of OX40 agonist ivuxolimab in advanced cancers. Study-level information: Dose-escalation patients were diagnosed with hepatocellular carcinoma, melanoma, renal cell cancer or head and neck cancer.

Germline assignment: CDR1 MNHEY and CDR2 SVGAGI. Trimming removed 2 bases at V and 1 base at J, with 14 bases between. This CDR3 is built from 16 residues. The protocol was immunoSEQ multiplex PCR, while the TCRdb copy is restricted to in-frame clones and leaves out a portion. The table lists approximately 71,000 clones, 85% to 95% of them singletons, with about a sixth in the top ten. Study conclusions and caveats: In a subset of nonresponders, normalized T-cell clonal expansion was also low.

Notes on this clone: Its target is unknown.

Anyone with autoimmune disease history or systemic immunosuppression was excluded. The sampling schedule covered blood at baseline, cycle 4 day 1, and cycle 7 day 1. The source material was CD4+ or CD8+ T cells sorted from blood, sampled in a trial of the OX40 agonist ivuxolimab. The rearrangement links TRBV6-5 to TRBJ1-2; tentatively, D is TRBD1 (6 bases). The origin of this receptor is an adult with an advanced solid tumor such as melanoma, head and neck, liver or kidney cancer. The CDR3 protein is CASSYGGHLGNYGYTF. CDR3 nucleotide sequence: TGTGCCAGCAGTTACGGGGGACACCTTGGTAACTATGGCTACACCTTC.